The sequence of this T cell receptor beta chain was determined in a study of beta chain features in type 1 diabetes. The study, taken as a whole, reports: Whether TCRB rearrangement is influenced by HLA type went unresolved here.

This clone showed up just a few times. The antigen is undetermined. Stem cell-like memory, regulatory, central memory and naive CD4+ cells were sorted via CD45RO/CCR7/CD25/CD127/CD95/CD27. The isolated RNA, all of it, was reverse transcribed, so expressed TCRB transcripts were what got sequenced. Clones were sequenced by immunoSEQ multiplex PCR, and TCRdb holds only the in-frame ones, with some missing. The profile shows roughly 400,000 clones, about 15% of them singletons. CDR3 length: 13 residues. Trimming removed 2 bases from V and 8 bases from J, with 10 bases in between. CDR1 is SGHAT, CDR2 FQNNGV, per germline.

The chain combines TRBV11-2 with TRBJ1-5; no clear D. The source of this sequence is a young man in good health. The sequenced sample consisted of naive CD4+ T cells from blood. CDR3 in amino acids: CASSLSQLEPQHF. CDR3 sequence (DNA): TGTGCCAGCAGCTTATCCCAACTCGAGCCCCAGCATTTT.